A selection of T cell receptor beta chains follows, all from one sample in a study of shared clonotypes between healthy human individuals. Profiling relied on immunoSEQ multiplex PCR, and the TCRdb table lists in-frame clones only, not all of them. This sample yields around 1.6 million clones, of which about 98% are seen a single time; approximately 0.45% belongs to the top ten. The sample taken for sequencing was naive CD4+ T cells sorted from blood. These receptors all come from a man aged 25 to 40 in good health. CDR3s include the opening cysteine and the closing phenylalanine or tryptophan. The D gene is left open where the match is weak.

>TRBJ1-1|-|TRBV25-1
CASSELVSENTEAFF
TGTGCCAGCAGTGAATTGGTCAGCGAGAACACTGAAGCTTTCTTT
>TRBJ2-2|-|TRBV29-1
CSVGVGGTGELFF
TGCAGCGTTGGGGTAGGGGGTACCGGGGAGCTGTTTTTT
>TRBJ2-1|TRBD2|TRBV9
CASSGGLAAYNEQFF
TGTGCCAGCAGCGGGGGACTAGCGGCATACAATGAGCAGTTCTTC
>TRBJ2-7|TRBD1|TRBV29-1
CSVVTGGYEQYF
TGCAGCGTTGTGACAGGGGGCTACGAGCAGTACTTC
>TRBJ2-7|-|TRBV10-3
CAISDQTGAAYEQYF
TGTGCCATCAGTGACCAAACGGGGGCAGCCTACGAGCAGTACTTC
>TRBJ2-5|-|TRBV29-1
CSVFNTGSRETQYF
TGCAGCGTTTTCAACACAGGGTCCCGAGAGACCCAGTACTTC
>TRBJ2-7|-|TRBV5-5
CASSLVVTSYEQYF
TGTGCCAGCAGCTTGGTTGTCACCTCCTACGAGCAGTACTTC
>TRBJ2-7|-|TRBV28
CASSKTPPYEQYF
TGTGCCAGCAGCAAGACACCTCCCTACGAGCAGTACTTC
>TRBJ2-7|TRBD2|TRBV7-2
CASSLAGSSNVEQYF
TGTGCCAGCAGCCTAGCGGGCTCTAGCAACGTCGAGCAGTACTTC
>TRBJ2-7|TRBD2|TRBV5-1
CASSFSGVARLAGIEYEQYF
TGCGCCAGCAGCTTTTCGGGAGTAGCTCGACTAGCGGGAATTGAGTACGAGCAGTACTTC
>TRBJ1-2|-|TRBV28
CASSSPGLTRGYGYTF
TGTGCCAGCAGCTCCCCCGGCCTCACAAGGGGCTATGGCTACACCTTC
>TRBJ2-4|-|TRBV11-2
CASSSSGQGLAKNIQYF
TGTGCCAGCAGCTCCTCAGGTCAGGGGTTAGCCAAAAACATTCAGTACTTC
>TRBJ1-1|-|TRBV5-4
CASSLRGPMNTEAFF
TGTGCCAGCAGCCTCCGGGGCCCCATGAACACTGAAGCTTTCTTT
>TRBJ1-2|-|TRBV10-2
CASSESGSYGYTF
TGCGCCAGCAGTGAGTCTGGTAGCTATGGCTACACCTTC
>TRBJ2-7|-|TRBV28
CASSYRGNYEQYF
TGTGCCAGCAGTTATAGGGGGAATTACGAGCAGTACTTC
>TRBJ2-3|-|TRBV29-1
CRARGARRTDTQYF
TGCAGGGCTCGGGGCGCCCGGCGCACAGATACGCAGTATTTT
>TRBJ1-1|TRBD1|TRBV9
CASSSLGTAPEAFF
TGTGCCAGCAGCTCGTTGGGGACAGCCCCTGAAGCTTTCTTT
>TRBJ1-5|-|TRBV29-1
CSVTQGALAGQPQHF
TGCAGCGTAACACAGGGAGCCCTGGCGGGTCAGCCCCAGCATTTT
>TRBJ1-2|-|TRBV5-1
CASSDGSLDYGYTF
TGCGCCAGCAGCGACGGGTCTCTCGACTATGGCTACACCTTC
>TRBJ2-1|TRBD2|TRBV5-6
CASSLTGGRYNEQFF
TGTGCCAGCAGCTTGACGGGGGGGCGGTACAATGAGCAGTTCTTC
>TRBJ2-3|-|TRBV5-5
CASSLVGNGGTQYF
TGTGCCAGCAGCTTGGTCGGAAATGGGGGTACGCAGTATTTT
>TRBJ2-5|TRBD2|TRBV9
CASSVQREGSGSQETQYF
TGTGCCAGCAGCGTACAGAGGGAGGGTAGCGGGTCCCAAGAGACCCAGTACTTC